The 31 T cell receptor beta chains below were found in one sample sequenced in a study of blood T cell repertoires in COVID-19. Using immunoSEQ multiplex PCR, the repertoire was profiled, and TCRdb retains in-frame clones only, with some absent. This table holds some 200,000 clones, 84% found once. The sequencing sample was made of peripheral blood. The receptors stem from a man aged 50 to 59 with active or convalescent COVID-19.

This sequence joins TRBV2 and TRBJ1-1, with 7 bases that match TRBD1. The CDR3 totals 14 residues. J gave up 5 bases and V 7 bases, and 10 bases lay outside the gene matches. Germline CDR1 reads SNHLY; CDR2 reads FYNNEI. CDR3: CASTQTGTRTEAFF. The CDR3 region has the DNA TGTGCCAGCACTCAGACAGGGACGAGGACTGAAGCTTTCTTT.

This sequence joins TRBV21-1 and TRBJ1-2. TRBV21-1 is a pseudogene. This CDR3 region has 15 residues. CDR3 DNA sequence: TGTGCCAGCAGCTCGCGCCAGGGCGGGGTATATGGCTACACCTTC. It translates to CASSSRQGGVYGYTF.

The V and J genes are TRBV5-5 and TRBJ2-7; D is perhaps TRBD2 (5 bases). The V gene's germline CDR1 is SGHKS and CDR2 YYEKEE (reference sequence). V lost 4 bases to trimming and J lost 5 bases, with 22 bases between them. This CDR3 is 16 amino acids long. CDR3 bases: TGTGCCAGCAGCCTTCGGTACTCCGGGGTTGGGGACGAGCAGTACGTC. It is translated as CASSLRYSGVGDEQYV.

J is TRBJ1-5 and V is TRBV19, with D hard to call. Trimming took 8 bases from V and 3 from J, leaving 20 bases between them. The CDR3 covers 16 residues. CDR1 is LNHDA, CDR2 SQIVND, per germline (reference sequence). CDR3 nucleotide sequence: TGTGCCAGTCAATCCGACCCCCACAGTTTCAATCAGCCCCAGCATTTT. The encoded protein is CASQSDPHSFNQPQHF.

The chain joins TRBV18 to TRBJ1-5; TRBD1 agrees at 8 bases. CDR1 and CDR2 from the germline V gene are KGHSH and LQKENI. CDR3 length: 14 amino acids. Trimming took 8 bases from V and 6 from J; bases not matched to a gene: 9. The CDR3 bases are TGTGCCAGCGCAAAAACAGGGGGTAGTCAGCCCCAGCATTTT. It specifies CASAKTGGSQPQHF.

This chain uses TRBV21-1 with TRBJ1-2; TRBD1 is taken as the D call from the table, unchecked against the DNA. TRBV21-1 is reported as a pseudogene. The CDR3 has 13 residues. The CDR3 here is CASSPDRAGGYTF. The CDR3 DNA sequence: TGTGCCAGCAGCCCCGACAGGGCCGGGGGCTACACCTTC.

The chain is built from TRBV6-4 and TRBJ2-2; 8 bases match TRBD2. The length of the CDR3 is 14 residues. The V gene's germline CDR1 is MRHNA and CDR2 SNTAGT. V shed 10 bases and J 6 bases; nucleotides not matched to a gene: 10. CDR3 nucleotide sequence: TGTGCCACTTTATGGGGGCGGGAGGCCGGGGAGCTGTTTTTT. It encodes CATLWGREAGELFF.

The V and J genes are TRBV7-2 and TRBJ2-1; 9 nucleotides align to TRBD2. The CDR3 is 15 amino acids. Germline trimming cut 2 bases from V and 7 bases from J; bases unmatched to any gene: 6. Germline V gene sequence: CDR1 SGHTA, CDR2 FQGNSA. In nucleotides, the CDR3 is TGTGCCAGCAGCTTATACGCGGGAGGGCCTAATGAGCAGTTCTTC. This codes for CASSLYAGGPNEQFF. Filled out from reference TRBV7-2 and TRBJ2-1, the complete variable domain reads GAGVSQSPSNKVTEKGKDVELRCDPISGHTALYWYRQSLGQGLEFLIYFQGNSAPDKSGLPSDRFSAERTGGSVSTLTIQRTQQEDSAVYLCASSLYAGGPNEQFFGPGTRLTVL.

This chain uses TRBV7-2 with TRBJ1-1; no clear D gene. Per germline, CDR1 SGHTA and CDR2 FQGNSA. The CDR3 loop spans 12 amino acids. Between the trimmed V and J ends, which lost 8 bases and 1 base, there was a span of 8 bases. For the CDR3, the DNA is TGTGCCAGCTCTCGGAGGAACACTGAAGCTTTCTTT. It yields the protein CASSRRNTEAFF.

The chain joins TRBV5-1 to TRBJ1-1, with D perhaps matching TRBD1 (6 bases). CDR1 is SGHRS and CDR2 is YFSETQ in the germline V gene. V was shortened by 5 bases and J by 1 base, with 12 bases between the two germline ends. The CDR3 consists of 14 residues. CDR3 protein: CASRRQDWNTEAFF. The CDR3 region has the DNA TGCGCCAGCAGGAGACAGGACTGGAACACTGAAGCTTTCTTT.

V is TRBV6-5 and J is TRBJ2-1, with 11 bases matching TRBD2. Germline lookup yields CDR1 MNHEY and CDR2 SVGAGI. With V trimmed by 4 bases and J by 4 bases, 6 bases remained unmatched. The CDR3 covers 16 residues. The CDR3 nucleotides read TGTGCCAGCAGTTCCCTAGCGGGGGGACATTACAATGAGCAGTTCTTC. It yields the protein CASSSLAGGHYNEQFF.

This clone appeared once. This chain uses TRBV7-2 with TRBJ2-7, with D maybe TRBD1 (6 bases). The germline V and J ends were trimmed by 4 bases and 3 bases, with 13 bases remaining between them. The CDR3 sequence is 14 residues long. Germline V gene sequence: CDR1 SGHTA, CDR2 FQGNSA. As DNA, the CDR3 is TGTGCCAGCAGCTCCACAGGGATGGGCTACGAGCAGTACTTC. As protein: CASSSTGMGYEQYF.

The chain joins TRBV7-3 to TRBJ2-3, with D perhaps matching TRBD1 (5 bases). Germline V gene data show CDR1 as SGHTA and CDR2 as FQGTGA. The CDR3 contains 16 residues. V was pared by 5 bases and J by 1 base, with 16 bases between. For the CDR3, the DNA is TGTGCCAGCAGCGTAGGGGTCATGGTGGGCACAGATACGCAGTATTTT. Amino acid sequence: CASSVGVMVGTDTQYF.

As DNA, the CDR3 is TGCGCCAGCAGCATTGGGACTAGCGGGACTGCGAGGGACGAGCAGTACTTC. Translation gives CASSIGTSGTARDEQYF. The V gene is TRBV5-1, the J gene TRBJ2-7; TRBD2 matches 13 bases. Germline V gene lookup returns CDR1 SGHRS and CDR2 YFSETQ. V lost 4 bases to trimming and J lost 5 bases; unmatched junction nucleotides: 12. There are 17 residues in the CDR3.

The V and J genes are TRBV18 and TRBJ1-5; D is uncertain. The V end was cut by 3 bases, the J end by 3 bases, with 6 bases between. The CDR3 has 13 amino acids. Per germline, CDR1 KGHSH and CDR2 LQKENI. The CDR3 here is CASSPGDNQPQHF. The CDR3, as DNA: TGTGCCAGCTCACCGGGAGACAATCAGCCCCAGCATTTT. Combining the CDR3 with reference TRBV18 and TRBJ1-5 gives the whole variable domain NAGVMQNPRHLVRRRGQEARLRCSPMKGHSHVYWYRQLPEEGLKFMVYLQKENIIDESGMPKERFSAEFPKEGPSILRIQQVVRGDSAAYFCASSPGDNQPQHFGDGTRLSIL.

V is TRBV20-1 and J is TRBJ2-5; no firm D call. The CDR3 has 10 residues. Per germline, CDR1 DFQATT and CDR2 SNEGSKA (reference sequence). V was trimmed by 2 bases and J by 5 bases, leaving 3 bases between them. CDR3 region: CSARYETQYF. For the CDR3, the DNA is TGCAGTGCTAGATATGAGACCCAGTACTTC.

This clone was seen once. The chain couples TRBV7-2 to TRBJ2-7; D gene ambiguous. Deletions cut 5 bases from V and 0 bases from J, with 8 bases between. Germline lookup yields CDR1 SGHTA and CDR2 FQGNSA. This CDR3 has 13 amino acids. The CDR3 DNA reads TGTGCCAGCAGCGCCCGGTCCTCCTACGAGCAGTACGTC. The encoded protein is CASSARSSYEQYV.

Only a few counts were recorded for this clone. V and J are TRBV5-4 and TRBJ2-5, with D maybe TRBD1 (6 bases). CDR1 and CDR2 from the germline V gene are SGHNT and YYREEE (reference sequence). The CDR3 has 14 residues. V dropped 4 bases and J dropped 2 bases, with 12 bases sitting between them. The CDR3: CASSPTGIQETQYF. CDR3 DNA: TGTGCCAGCAGCCCCACAGGGATTCAAGAGACCCAGTACTTC.

The chain uses TRBV6-6 and TRBJ1-6, with unresolved D. There are 15 residues in the CDR3. Germline V lookup: CDR1 MNHNY, CDR2 SVGAGI (reference sequence). Trimming removed 7 bases from V and 0 bases from J, with 10 bases in between. The CDR3 DNA reads TGTGCCAGCAAGGAGGGTATCTCCTATAATTCACCCCTCCACTTT. Its translation is CASKEGISYNSPLHF.

The chain uses TRBV5-6 and TRBJ2-7, with 9 bases fitting TRBD2. The CDR3 consists of 15 residues. Germline V gene sequence: CDR1 SGHDT, CDR2 YYEEEE. V was pared by 1 base and J by 12 bases, with 14 bases of the junction left unmatched. DNA of the CDR3: TGTGCCAGCAGCTTGTGGGGTGGCGGGAGGGCCGTTACGTACTTC. It encodes CASSLWGGGRAVTYF.

The rearrangement links TRBV9 to TRBJ2-2; D perhaps matches TRBD2 (5 bases). Germline CDR1 reads SGDLS; CDR2 reads YYNGEE. Trimming stripped 3 bases from V and 1 base from J, with 7 bases between. This CDR3 comprises 14 residues. The CDR3, as DNA: TGTGCCAGCAGCGGCCGGGGGAACACCGGGGAGCTGTTTTTT. Translated, it gives CASSGRGNTGELFF.

In regard to this clone: This specimen includes other DNA sequences encoding the same CDR3. The chain has TRBV5-4 and TRBJ1-5; possibly TRBD1 for D (5 bases). This CDR3 is 13 amino acids long. Trimming left V 3 bases short and J 4 bases short, with 8 bases between. The V gene's germline CDR1 is SGHNT and CDR2 YYREEE (reference sequence). CDR3 sequence: CASSSGGNQPQHF. The CDR3, as DNA: TGTGCCAGCAGCTCGGGGGGAAATCAGCCCCAGCATTTT.

The chain is built from TRBV5-4 and TRBJ2-5, with 7 bases that match TRBD1. From germline, CDR1 is SGHNT and CDR2 YYREEE (reference sequence). The CDR3 runs 14 residues. V dropped 5 bases and J dropped 1; count of bases not matched to a gene: 5. The CDR3 DNA sequence: TGTGCCAGCAGTCGGGACAGAGCCCAAGAGACCCAGTACTTC. Translated, it gives CASSRDRAQETQYF.

The chain couples TRBV4-1 to TRBJ1-1; D gene uncertain. Germline-derived CDR1 and CDR2 are MGHRA and YSYEKL. Trimming stripped 1 base from V and 5 bases from J, with 14 bases between. This CDR3 comprises 15 residues. The DNA for the CDR3 is TGCGCCAGCAGCCAAGCGTCATCTCGGTTGACTGAAGCTTTCTTT. Amino acids: CASSQASSRLTEAFF.

There are many counts of this clone. The gene calls are TRBV24-1 and TRBJ1-3, with TRBD1 as a possible D gene (5 bases). Per the germline V gene, CDR1 is KGHDR and CDR2 is SFDVKD. With 5 bases removed from V and 4 bases from J, the gap between germline ends came to 11 bases. The CDR3 is 14 residues long. CDR3 in amino acids: CATSVGGRGNTIYF. The CDR3 DNA reads TGTGCCACCAGTGTCGGGGGTCGGGGAAACACCATATATTTT.

This sequence joins TRBV23-1 and TRBJ1-4; 10 positions match TRBD1. TRBV23-1 is annotated as an ORF whose role is uncertain. This CDR3 region has 15 residues. The V segment lost 0 bases and the J segment 6 bases; nucleotides outside the gene matches: 1. CDR3 in DNA: TGCGCCAGCAGTCAATCTGGGACAGGGGATGAAAAACTGTTTTTT. Its protein product is CASSQSGTGDEKLFF.

V and J are TRBV27 and TRBJ1-1; D might be TRBD1 (5 bases). The CDR3 consists of 16 residues. V was cut by 2 bases and J by 3 bases, with 16 bases left in between. Germline V gene lookup returns CDR1 MNHEY and CDR2 SMNVEV (reference sequence). This CDR3 reads CASSLKGRGRDTEAFF. CDR3 coding DNA: TGTGCCAGCAGTTTAAAGGGACGAGGGAGGGACACTGAAGCTTTCTTT.

The V gene is TRBV7-2, the J gene TRBJ2-7; 12 bases align to TRBD2. The germline gives CDR1 SGHTA, CDR2 FQGNSA. V lost 5 bases to trimming and J lost 7 bases; unmatched junction nucleotides: 9. This CDR3 region has 15 residues. CDR3 nucleotide sequence: TGTGCCAGCAGCCCAGGACTAGCGGGGTATGGAGAGCAGTACTTC. Its protein is CASSPGLAGYGEQYF.

The V and J genes are TRBV4-2 and TRBJ1-3, with D unclear. The CDR3 consists of 13 residues. Germline loops: CDR1 LGHNA, CDR2 YNFKEQ. Trimming left V 0 bases short and J 9 bases short, with 9 bases between. CDR3 sequence reads: CASSQDRAGTIYF. DNA for the CDR3: TGTGCCAGCAGCCAAGACCGAGCCGGCACCATATATTTT.

This chain uses TRBV19 with TRBJ2-1; a possible D gene is TRBD2 (6 bases). The length of the CDR3 is 13 residues. CDR1 is LNHDA, CDR2 SQIVND, per germline (reference sequence). V gave up 3 bases and J gave up 9 bases, with 12 bases separating them. The CDR3 protein is CASSIGPGAEQFF. Written as DNA, the CDR3 is TGTGCCAGTAGTATTGGGCCGGGAGCTGAGCAGTTCTTC.

The chain joins TRBV15 to TRBJ1-4, with 10 bases lining up with TRBD1. V gave up 0 bases and J gave up 0 bases; unmatched junction bases: 7. Germline V CDR1 and CDR2: LNHNV, YYDKDF (reference sequence). The CDR3 totals 19 residues. CDR3: CATSRDSPGQGPTNEKLFF. CDR3 coding DNA: TGTGCCACCAGCAGAGATTCCCCGGGACAGGGGCCAACTAATGAAAAACTGTTTTTT. The variable domain in full, with the rest retrieved from reference TRBV15 and TRBJ1-4, is DAMVIQNPRYQVTQFGKPVTLSCSQTLNHNVMYWYQQKSSQAPKLLFHYYDKDFNNEADTPDNFQSRRPNTSFCFLDIRSPGLGDTAMYLCATSRDSPGQGPTNEKLFFGSGTQLSVL.